The TCR beta chain under discussion was sequenced for a study of T cell repertoires in cytomegalovirus infection. Across the whole study: Selection of CMV epitopes for the study included recently identified HLA-C-restricted and well-studied HLA-B-restricted ones. Public TCR beta signatures were indicative of both CMV infection and a matching HLA type.

Points on this clonotype: The target antigen is unknown.

TCRdb independently ran MiXCR on the reads; one entry per CDR3 protein. The table shows about 700,000 distinct CDR3 sequences, with roughly 36% occurring only once. Trimming took off 6 bases at V and 4 bases at J, with 15 bases between the two ends. The germline gives CDR1 DFQATT, CDR2 SNEGSKA (reference sequence). The CDR3 covers 13 residues. Study conclusions and caveats: Cumulative public TCR beta family frequency identified carriers of CMV plus the relevant HLA. Ex vivo responses were dominated by HLA-C-restricted CMV-specific TCR beta clonotypes.

This sequence originates from a human donor in good health (CMV status not recorded). Some clones in this sample may be carry-over from other donors' samples. The source material was cultured PBMCs, sampled from culture after CMV antigen stimulation. The chain links TRBV20-1 to TRBJ1-1; D not resolved. The CDR3 bases are TGCAGTGCCTTGACAAGCCCGGGCACTGAAGCTTTCTTT. Protein sequence: CSALTSPGTEAFF.